The 15 T cell receptor beta chains below were found in one sample sequenced in a study of pediatric ulcerative colitis. One to two pinch biopsies were taken from the rectum during colonoscopy. Profiling relied on immunoSEQ multiplex PCR, and the TCRdb table lists in-frame clones only, not all of them. The sample has roughly 16,000 clones; roughly 80% are singletons. Material: gut tissue. These receptor sequences come from a boy aged 5 to 17 who was a control in a study of pediatric ulcerative colitis.

The V gene is TRBV7-2, the J gene TRBJ1-1, with a tentative D call TRBD1 (5 bases). The germline V gene has CDR1 SGHTA and CDR2 FQGNSA. The CDR3 spans 14 residues. The V end lost 1 base, the J end lost 3 bases, and 9 bases lay between the germline ends. CDR3 amino acids: CASSLGTRYTEAFF. CDR3 coding DNA: TGTGCCAGCAGCTTAGGGACAAGATACACTGAAGCTTTCTTT.

The chain combines TRBV18 with TRBJ1-5; 7 bases agree with TRBD1. The germline CDR1 and CDR2 sequences are KGHSH and LQKENI. V was clipped by 2 bases and J by 3 bases; unmatched bases: 4. This CDR3 has 15 amino acids. The DNA of the CDR3 is TGTGCCAGCTCACCAAGGACAGGCCTCAATCAGCCCCAGCATTTT. Its protein is CASSPRTGLNQPQHF.

The chain uses TRBV19 and TRBJ1-3; D unresolved. The CDR3 loop spans 13 amino acids. The ends were cut back, 3 bases at V and 2 bases at J, with 5 bases in the middle. The germline gives CDR1 LNHDA, CDR2 SQIVND (reference sequence). CDR3: CASSIGPGNTIYF. CDR3 coding DNA: TGTGCCAGTAGTATTGGACCTGGAAACACCATATATTTT.

The chain couples TRBV6-9 to TRBJ1-5; no definite D call. Germline CDR1 is MNHGY and CDR2 is SVAAGI. Trimming removed 2 bases at V and 8 bases at J, with 7 bases between. This CDR3 is 12 amino acids long. The CDR3 reads CASSYGVKPQHF. For the CDR3, the DNA is TGTGCCAGCAGTTATGGGGTTAAGCCCCAGCATTTT.

This clone has only a few counts. This chain joins TRBV5-5 and TRBJ1-1; D uncertain. The germline CDR1 and CDR2 sequences are SGHKS and YYEKEE (reference sequence). The CDR3 is made up of 13 amino acids. V lost 4 bases to trimming and J lost 5 bases, with 12 bases between them. The CDR3 protein is CASSPRALTEAFF. CDR3 in DNA: TGTGCCAGCAGCCCCAGAGCCTTAACTGAAGCTTTCTTT.

This clone was counted a single time. The V gene is TRBV5-1, the J gene TRBJ2-7; D might be TRBD2 (6 bases). The CDR3 extends over 15 amino acids. In germline, CDR1 is SGHRS, CDR2 YFSETQ. V dropped 0 bases and J dropped 4 bases, with 14 bases sitting between them. The chain's CDR3 is CASSLAFGGTYEQYF. The CDR3 DNA reads as TGCGCCAGCAGCTTGGCCTTCGGAGGGACGTACGAGCAGTACTTC. Combining the CDR3 with reference TRBV5-1 and TRBJ2-7 gives the whole variable domain KAGVTQTPRYLIKTRGQQVTLSCSPISGHRSVSWYQQTPGQGLQFLFEYFSETQRNKGNFPGRFSGRQFSNSRSEMNVSTLELGDSALYLCASSLAFGGTYEQYFGPGTRLTVT.

This chain's CDR3 is CASSPTSGGAYEQFF. CDR3 bases: TGTGCCAGCAGCCCCACTAGCGGGGGGGCCTATGAGCAGTTCTTC. This sequence joins TRBV6-4 and TRBJ2-1, with TRBD2 matching over 13 bases. The CDR3 runs 15 residues. The V gene end was trimmed by 6 bases and the J gene end by 8 bases; junction bases not matched to a gene: 7. Looked up from germline, CDR1 is MRHNA and CDR2 is SNTAGT.

J is TRBJ1-5 and V is TRBV19; TRBD1 matches 7 bases. Per the germline V gene, CDR1 is LNHDA and CDR2 is SQIVND (reference sequence). The CDR3 loop spans 16 amino acids. Germline trimming cut 5 bases from V and 0 bases from J; bases unmatched to any gene: 7. The CDR3 DNA reads as TGTGCCAGTAGTCGACCGAGACAGGGTAGCAATCAGCCCCAGCATTTT. The encoded protein is CASSRPRQGSNQPQHF.

V and J are TRBV4-3 and TRBJ2-7; 7 nucleotides line up with TRBD1. J lost 5 bases, V lost 4 bases, and 5 bases had no gene match. CDR3 length: 13 residues. Germline CDR1 and CDR2: LGHNA and YSLEER. The CDR3 DNA reads as TGCGCCAGCAGCCGTTACAGGGGAGACGAGCAGTACTTC. This sequence encodes CASSRYRGDEQYF.

This chain joins TRBV9 and TRBJ2-3; D is undetermined. Trimming removed 0 bases from V and 2 bases from J, with 4 bases in between. The CDR3 length is 13 residues. Germline V gives CDR1 SGDLS, CDR2 YYNGEE. CDR3 DNA: TGTGCCAGCAGCGTAGCTACCACAGATACGCAGTATTTT. Translated, it gives CASSVATTDTQYF.

This chain uses TRBV18 with TRBJ1-2; the D is unclear. Trimming left V 3 bases short and J 6 bases short, with 17 bases between. CDR1 KGHSH and CDR2 LQKENI come from the germline V gene. This CDR3 has 15 residues. CDR3 loop: CASSPEFINLDGYTF. The CDR3 region has the DNA TGTGCCAGCTCACCCGAATTCATCAATTTGGATGGCTACACCTTC.

As to this clone: A much larger clone lies a single base off, so this may be a read error. The V call is TRBV7-3, the J call TRBJ1-1; possibly TRBD1 for D (5 bases). This CDR3 is 13 amino acids long. The germline CDR1 and CDR2 sequences are SGHTA and FQGTGA. The V gene lost 4 bases and the J gene lost 4 bases, with 10 bases spanning the gap. The CDR3 here is CASSSQGGTEAFF. CDR3 sequence (DNA): TGTGCCAGCAGCTCCCAGGGAGGCACTGAAGCTTTCTTT. The variable domain in full, completed from reference TRBV7-3 and TRBJ1-1, reads GAGVSQTPSNKVTEKGKYVELRCDPISGHTALYWYRQSLGQGPEFLIYFQGTGAADDSGLPNDRFFAVRPEGSVSTLKIQRTERGDSAVYLCASSSQGGTEAFFGQGTRLTVV.

The chain is built from TRBV27 and TRBJ2-7, with 8 positions matching TRBD2. Germline V gene sequence: CDR1 MNHEY, CDR2 SMNVEV (reference sequence). J was trimmed by 6 bases and V by 5 bases; bases with no gene match: 9. CDR3 length: 14 residues. The CDR3 region has the DNA TGTGCCAGCAGTCCCCCGGGGGGGGGAGGCGAGCAGTACTTC. Its protein product is CASSPPGGGGEQYF.

As to this clone: Other DNA sequences in the sample encode the same CDR3. V and J are TRBV7-2 and TRBJ1-5; the D gene is possibly TRBD1 (5 bases). Per the germline V gene, CDR1 is SGHTA and CDR2 is FQGNSA. Trimming took 3 bases from V and 7 from J, leaving 10 bases between them. The CDR3 extends over 13 amino acids. DNA of the CDR3: TGTGCCAGCAGCTTGCAGGGTAGGCAGCCCCAGCATTTT. Translation: CASSLQGRQPQHF.

The gene calls are TRBV7-2 and TRBJ1-2, with a possible D match to TRBD1 (5 bases). Germline values: CDR1 SGHTA, CDR2 FQGNSA. Trimming stripped 1 base from V and 0 bases from J, with 9 bases between. CDR3 size: 15 residues. CDR3 in amino acids: CASSLDGGPNYGYTF. DNA of the CDR3: TGTGCCAGCAGCTTAGATGGGGGACCTAACTATGGCTACACCTTC.